These 30 T cell receptor beta chains came from one sample sequenced in a study of T cells in Graves' hyperthyroidism and ophthalmopathy. From RNA transcripts, TCR beta CDR3 regions were amplified. Initially, a first-round RT-PCR of the TCR CDR3 employed the HTBI primer set. One entry per CDR3 protein results from TCRdb running MiXCR on the multiplex PCR reads. This sample yields about 200,000 distinct CDR3 sequences, of which approximately 16% are seen a single time; about 50% belongs to the top ten. The source material was blood. These receptors all come from a woman in her 50s with Graves' hyperthyroidism.

This clonotype came up many times. The gene calls are TRBV20-1 and TRBJ2-1; 10 bases are shared with TRBD2. Germline values: CDR1 DFQATT, CDR2 SNEGSKA (reference sequence). This CDR3 is built from 16 residues. Trimming at V came to 5 bases and at J to 8 bases, leaving 15 bases not matched to a gene. The CDR3 protein is CSADLGLAGVGDEQFF. CDR3 nucleotide sequence: TGCAGTGCTGACCTTGGGCTAGCGGGAGTAGGCGATGAGCAGTTCTTC.

Turning to this clonotype: With a much larger clone just one base away, this may be a read error. The CDR3 bases are TGTGCCTGGAGTGGACAGGTGAACACTGAAGCTTTCTTT. Translated: CAWSGQVNTEAFF. V gene TRBV30 combines with J gene TRBJ1-1, with D possibly TRBD1 on 6 matching bases. V gave up 1 base and J gave up 0 bases, with 6 bases separating them. The CDR3 consists of 13 residues. The V gene's germline CDR1 is GTSNPN and CDR2 SVGIG (reference sequence). The whole variable domain, remainder taken from reference TRBV30 and TRBJ1-1, is SQTIHQWPATLVQPVGSPLSLECTVEGTSNPNLYWYRQAAGRGLQLLFYSVGIGQISSEVPQNLSASRPQDRQFILSSKKLLLSDSGFYLCAWSGQVNTEAFFGQGTRLTVV.

This clonotype was counted at least ten times. J is TRBJ1-4 and V is TRBV20-1; 7 bases align to TRBD1. This CDR3 has 13 residues. Germline V gene data show CDR1 as DFQATT and CDR2 as SNEGSKA (reference sequence). Unmatched junction bases numbered 8, after V lost 6 bases and J lost 7 bases. The CDR3 region has the DNA TGCAGTGCGAGTACAGGGGTTGGTGAAAAACTGTTTTTT. It yields the protein CSASTGVGEKLFF.

This clonotype was recorded many times. CDR3 bases: TGTGCCAGCAGGGAGGACAGGGTATCAGATACGCAGTATTTT. Translated, it gives CASREDRVSDTQYF. This chain links TRBV2 with TRBJ2-3; 8 nucleotides line up with TRBD1. Trimming removed 6 bases from V and 4 bases from J; junction bases left unmatched: 6. Germline CDR1 is SNHLY and CDR2 is FYNNEI. The CDR3 consists of 14 residues. Using reference TRBV2 and TRBJ2-3 for the parts outside the CDR3, the full variable domain is EPEVTQTPSHQVTQMGQEVILRCVPISNHLYFYWYRQILGQKVEFLVSFYNNEISEKSEIFDDQFSVERPDGSNFTLKIRSTKLEDSAMYFCASREDRVSDTQYFGPGTRLTVL.

This clonotype has a handful of counts. This CDR3 reads CASSYTLGGETQYF. In DNA, the CDR3 is TGTGCCAGCAGTTACACCCTGGGCGGGGAGACCCAGTACTTC. The chain recombines TRBV6-5 with TRBJ2-5, with D tentatively TRBD2 (5 bases). V gave up 2 bases and J gave up 5 bases, with 12 bases separating them. Per the germline V gene, CDR1 is MNHEY and CDR2 is SVGAGI. CDR3 length: 14 residues.

This clonotype was detected many times. V gene TRBV9 combines with J gene TRBJ2-7; 9 nucleotides match TRBD1. J gave up 3 bases and V 0 bases, and 7 bases lay outside the gene matches. The CDR3 consists of 16 residues. From germline, CDR1 is SGDLS and CDR2 YYNGEE. CDR3 in DNA: TGTGCCAGCAGCGTAGATGCAGGGGGACAGGGCTACGAGCAGTACTTC. Encoded protein: CASSVDAGGQGYEQYF.

This clonotype was detected many times. J is TRBJ2-3 and V is TRBV10-3; D might be TRBD1 or TRBD2, each matching 5 bases. V was trimmed by 9 bases and J by 0 bases, leaving 25 bases between them. CDR1 and CDR2 (germline): ENHRY, SYGVKD. This CDR3 has 18 amino acids. In DNA form, the CDR3 reads TGTGCCATTTCTGGGACCGATATTCCGACTGTTAGCACAGATACGCAGTATTTT. Translation: CAISGTDIPTVSTDTQYF.

The gene calls are TRBV10-3 and TRBJ2-5; 9 positions match TRBD1. The CDR3 covers 14 residues. CDR1 ENHRY and CDR2 SYGVKD come from the germline V gene. V gave up 8 bases and J gave up 3 bases; unmatched junction bases: 7. Here the CDR3 reads CAIGTGTGKETQYF. The CDR3 coding sequence is TGTGCCATCGGGACCGGGACAGGGAAAGAGACCCAGTACTTC.

The gene calls are TRBV6-1 and TRBJ2-7; 9 bases map to TRBD1. This CDR3 spans 16 amino acids. Germline CDR1 and CDR2: MNHNS and SASEGT. Losses at the gene ends were 6 bases for V and 6 bases for J; bases not matched to a gene: 15. CDR3 loop: CASSPPDRGIVAEQYF. CDR3 sequence (DNA): TGTGCCAGCAGCCCTCCGGACAGGGGTATTGTTGCCGAGCAGTACTTC.

This clonotype was counted many times. The V gene is TRBV18, the J gene TRBJ2-1; maybe TRBD1 (6 bases). The V gene lost 3 bases and the J gene lost 6 bases, with 12 bases spanning the gap. Per the germline V gene, CDR1 is KGHSH and CDR2 is LQKENI. The CDR3 spans 14 residues. The CDR3 here is CASSPGGGSNEQFF. Here the CDR3 DNA reads TGTGCCAGCTCACCTGGGGGCGGTAGCAATGAGCAGTTCTTC.

This clonotype was found a few times. DNA of the CDR3: TGTGCCAGTAGTACCCTGGGACTAGCGGGAGTAGAGACCCAGTACTTC. This sequence encodes CASSTLGLAGVETQYF. This chain joins TRBV19 and TRBJ2-5, with 14 bases that match TRBD2. CDR1 is LNHDA, CDR2 SQIVND, per germline (reference sequence). V lost 4 bases to trimming and J lost 4 bases; unmatched junction nucleotides: 5. The CDR3 is made up of 16 amino acids.

The chain joins TRBV30 to TRBJ1-2, with a possible D match to TRBD1 (5 bases). The V end lost 0 bases, the J end lost 7 bases, and 6 bases lay between the germline ends. Germline-derived CDR1 and CDR2 are GTSNPN and SVGIG (reference sequence). The CDR3 extends over 11 amino acids. CDR3 residues: CAWSVGGGYTF. For the CDR3, the DNA is TGTGCCTGGAGTGTTGGGGGTGGCTACACCTTC.

This clonotype has just a few counts. The chain uses TRBV20-1 and TRBJ1-1; D remains ambiguous. Germline V gene lookup returns CDR1 DFQATT and CDR2 SNEGSKA (reference sequence). The CDR3 consists of 11 residues. V lost 0 bases and J lost 11, with 10 bases in between. The CDR3 region has the DNA TGCAGTGCTAGAGATAAATTTACCGCTTTCTTT. Amino acid sequence: CSARDKFTAFF.

There are many counts of this clonotype. The chain couples TRBV12-3 or TRBV12-4 to TRBJ1-1, with D unclear. Trimming left V 6 bases short and J 8 bases short, with 16 bases between. The CDR3 is 13 residues long. The CDR3 region is CASSSGRSLEAFF. Written as DNA, the CDR3 is TGTGCCAGCAGCTCCGGGAGGAGTTTGGAAGCTTTCTTT.

Turning to this clonotype: A much larger clone lies a single base off, so this may be a read error. This chain links TRBV27 with TRBJ2-1; TRBD1 agrees at 9 bases. The germline gives CDR1 MNHEY, CDR2 SMNVEV (reference sequence). J lost 13 bases, V lost 2 bases, and 9 bases had no gene match. CDR3 length: 14 residues. CDR3 loop: CASSLRDRVETQFF. The CDR3 DNA reads as TGTGCCAGCAGTTTAAGGGACAGGGTTGAGACCCAGTTCTTC.

The chain recombines TRBV19 with TRBJ2-1; no clear D. The germline V gene encodes CDR1 LNHDA and CDR2 SQIVND (reference sequence). Trimming took 3 bases from V and 8 from J, leaving 14 bases between them. The CDR3 is 14 amino acids. CDR3: CASSIGFGHYEQFF. In DNA, the CDR3 is TGTGCCAGTAGTATTGGGTTCGGGCACTATGAGCAGTTCTTC.

This clonotype was seen repeatedly, ten times or more. V usage is TRBV27 and J usage is TRBJ1-1; D remains unclear. With 2 bases removed from V and 0 bases from J, the gap between germline ends came to 7 bases. CDR1 MNHEY and CDR2 SMNVEV come from the germline V gene (reference sequence). The CDR3 has 14 amino acids. CDR3 sequence (DNA): TGTGCCAGCAGTTTAATTGGGGTGAACACTGAAGCTTTCTTT. This translates into CASSLIGVNTEAFF.

The gene calls are TRBV10-2 and TRBJ2-7; D is perhaps TRBD1 (6 bases). V lost 3 bases and J 6 bases, leaving 21 bases between the germline ends. Germline CDR1 WSHSY, CDR2 SAAADI. The CDR3 length is 16 residues. CDR3 residues: CASSDLDSPGTGEQYF. DNA of the CDR3: TGCGCCAGCAGTGACCTGGACAGCCCAGGTACGGGCGAGCAGTACTTC.

This clonotype was observed at least ten times. CDR3 DNA: TGTGCCAGCAGCCCCACAGGGTACACCGGGGAGCTGTTTTTT. Its translation is CASSPTGYTGELFF. The chain links TRBV6-1 to TRBJ2-2; TRBD1 is a possible D gene (6 bases). V was pared by 6 bases and J by 3 bases, with 11 bases between. The length of the CDR3 is 14 residues. Germline V gene sequence: CDR1 MNHNS, CDR2 SASEGT.

This clonotype has ten or more counts. CDR3 region: CASSDRGTMYTGELFF. The DNA for the CDR3 is TGTGCCAGCAGCGACCGTGGGACTATGTACACCGGGGAGCTGTTTTTT. The gene calls are TRBV11-2 and TRBJ2-2; TRBD2 matches 7 bases. The germline V gene has CDR1 SGHAT and CDR2 FQNNGV. V lost 5 bases and J lost 3; bases outside the gene matches: 9. The CDR3 length is 16 residues.

The CDR3: CAISGGTSGSKDTQYF. In DNA, the CDR3 is TGTGCCATCAGTGGCGGGACTAGCGGGAGTAAAGATACGCAGTATTTT. V and J are TRBV10-3 and TRBJ2-3; 14 bases fit TRBD2. CDR1 and CDR2 from the germline V gene are ENHRY and SYGVKD. The CDR3 totals 16 residues. Trimming at V came to 4 bases and at J to 5 bases, leaving 5 bases not matched to a gene.

The table lists this clonotype with many counts. The chain combines TRBV19 with TRBJ1-1; 12 bases are a match to TRBD1. The CDR3 totals 15 residues. V shed 5 bases, J shed 4 bases, and the junction held 5 bases outside the gene matches. Germline assignment: CDR1 LNHDA and CDR2 SQIVND (reference sequence). CDR3: CASSAPGQGATEAFF. The CDR3 nucleotides read TGTGCCAGTAGTGCCCCGGGACAGGGGGCCACTGAAGCTTTCTTT.

CDR3 amino acids: CASSSRRTSGIDEQFF. CDR3 nucleotides: TGTGCCAGCAGCAGTCGCCGGACTAGCGGGATCGATGAGCAGTTCTTC. The rearrangement links TRBV7-3 to TRBJ2-1; 12 bases are a match to TRBD2. Trimming took 5 bases from V and 8 from J; bases not matched to a gene: 10. The CDR3 covers 16 residues. The germline CDR1 and CDR2 sequences are SGHTA and FQGTGA.

There are a few counts of this clonotype. V usage is TRBV19 and J usage is TRBJ1-2; D might be TRBD1 (5 bases). The CDR3 totals 17 residues. Trimming cost V 3 bases and J 4 bases, with 21 bases left between them. Per germline, CDR1 LNHDA and CDR2 SQIVND (reference sequence). CDR3 sequence reads: CASSIILGTSEGYGYTF. CDR3 DNA sequence: TGTGCCAGTAGTATCATTCTAGGGACCTCTGAGGGCTATGGCTACACCTTC.

The V gene is TRBV3-1, the J gene TRBJ2-7; D not resolved. Germline loops: CDR1 LGHDT, CDR2 YNNKEL (reference sequence). Trimming left V 4 bases short and J 3 bases short, with 13 bases between. CDR3 length equals 14 residues. This CDR3 is CASSLRTGVYEQYF. The CDR3 DNA sequence: TGTGCCAGCAGCCTCCGGACCGGAGTCTACGAGCAGTACTTC.

This clonotype appeared many times. J is TRBJ2-1 and V is TRBV11-2, with 8 bases fitting TRBD2. The CDR3 is made up of 14 amino acids. V was clipped by 5 bases and J by 7 bases; unmatched bases: 7. Germline V CDR1 and CDR2: SGHAT, FQNNGV. CDR3: CASSGSGSLNEQFF. CDR3 nucleotides: TGTGCCAGCAGCGGGAGCGGGAGCCTAAATGAGCAGTTCTTC.

A few counts support this clonotype. This chain connects TRBV5-4 to TRBJ1-2; 8 bases map to TRBD1. The J segment lost 4 bases and the V segment lost 4 bases, leaving 9 bases of the junction unmatched. CDR1 and CDR2 (germline): SGHNT, YYREEE (reference sequence). This CDR3 is built from 15 residues. DNA for the CDR3: TGTGCCAGCAGCAGAGCTATACAGGGGGGCTATGGCTACACCTTC. Encoded protein: CASSRAIQGGYGYTF.

This clonotype was picked up many times. The chain uses TRBV2 and TRBJ2-4; 7 bases align to TRBD1. The CDR3 totals 14 residues. CDR1 is SNHLY and CDR2 is FYNNEI in the germline V gene. V trimming: 6 bases; J trimming: 9 bases; junction bases outside the gene matches: 11. In DNA, the CDR3 is TGTGCCAGCAGAACCGGGCCCCCAGGGGGCATTCAGTACTTC. Protein sequence: CASRTGPPGGIQYF.

This clonotype came up many times. The chain couples TRBV16 to TRBJ1-5; no definite D call. This CDR3 region has 12 residues. V lost 0 bases and J 9 bases, leaving 6 bases between the germline ends. CDR1 and CDR2 (germline): KGHSY, FQNENV. The CDR3 DNA reads as TGTGCCAGCAGCCAATCACCGCGGCCCCAGCATTTT. Its translation: CASSQSPRPQHF.

The genes are TRBV12-3 or TRBV12-4 and TRBJ2-4; D gene uncertain. V was cut by 3 bases and J by 9 bases, with 6 bases left in between. CDR3 length equals 11 residues. As DNA, the CDR3 is TGTGCCAGCAGTTTTGAGATCATTCAGTACTTC. Residues: CASSFEIIQYF.